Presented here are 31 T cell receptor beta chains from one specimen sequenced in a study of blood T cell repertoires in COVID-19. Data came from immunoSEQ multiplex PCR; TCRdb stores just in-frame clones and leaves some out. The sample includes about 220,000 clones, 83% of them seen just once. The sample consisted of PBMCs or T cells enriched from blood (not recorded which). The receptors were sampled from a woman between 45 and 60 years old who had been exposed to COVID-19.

The CDR3 DNA reads as TGTGCCAGCCACAGGGCCGGGGATGAGCAGTTCTTC. It specifies CASHRAGDEQFF. The chain combines TRBV12-3 or TRBV12-4 with TRBJ2-1, with a weak D call TRBD1 (6 bases). This CDR3 is built from 12 residues. V was clipped by 8 bases and J by 8 bases, with 13 bases between them.

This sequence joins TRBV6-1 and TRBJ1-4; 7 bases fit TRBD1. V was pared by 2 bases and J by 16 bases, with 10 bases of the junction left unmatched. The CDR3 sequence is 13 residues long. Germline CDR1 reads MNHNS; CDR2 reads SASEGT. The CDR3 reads CASSERGQTGPFF. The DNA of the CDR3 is TGTGCCAGCAGTGAAAGAGGCCAGACAGGGCCGTTTTTT.

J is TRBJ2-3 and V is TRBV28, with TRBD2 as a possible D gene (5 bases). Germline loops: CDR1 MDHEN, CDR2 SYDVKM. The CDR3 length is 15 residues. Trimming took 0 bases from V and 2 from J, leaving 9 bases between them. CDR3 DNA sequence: TGTGCCAGCAGTTTATGGAGGGCCGACACAGATACGCAGTATTTT. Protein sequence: CASSLWRADTDTQYF.

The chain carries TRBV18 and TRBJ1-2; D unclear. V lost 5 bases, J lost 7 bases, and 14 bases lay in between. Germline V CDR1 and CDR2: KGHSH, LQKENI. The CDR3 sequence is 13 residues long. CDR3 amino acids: CASSFDTAPGYTF. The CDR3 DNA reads TGTGCCAGCTCATTCGACACGGCGCCTGGCTACACCTTC.

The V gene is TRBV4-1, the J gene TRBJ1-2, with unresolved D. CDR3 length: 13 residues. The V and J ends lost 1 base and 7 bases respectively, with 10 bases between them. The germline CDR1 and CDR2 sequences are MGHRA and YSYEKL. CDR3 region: CASSQATQAGYTF. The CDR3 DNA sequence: TGCGCCAGCAGCCAAGCAACCCAAGCTGGCTACACCTTC.

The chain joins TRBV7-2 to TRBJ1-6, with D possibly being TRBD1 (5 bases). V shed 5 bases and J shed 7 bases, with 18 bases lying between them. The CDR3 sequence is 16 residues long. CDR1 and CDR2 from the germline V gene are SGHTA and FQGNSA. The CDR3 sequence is CASSQLRAKGNSPLHF. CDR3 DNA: TGTGCCAGCAGCCAACTCAGGGCCAAAGGGAATTCACCCCTCCACTTT.

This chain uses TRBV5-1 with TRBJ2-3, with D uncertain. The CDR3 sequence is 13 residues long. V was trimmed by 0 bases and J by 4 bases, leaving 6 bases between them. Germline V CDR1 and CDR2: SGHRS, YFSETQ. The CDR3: CASSLDSPDTQYF. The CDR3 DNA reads TGCGCCAGCAGCTTGGACAGCCCAGATACGCAGTATTTT. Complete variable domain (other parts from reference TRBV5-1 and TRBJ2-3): KAGVTQTPRYLIKTRGQQVTLSCSPISGHRSVSWYQQTPGQGLQFLFEYFSETQRNKGNFPGRFSGRQFSNSRSEMNVSTLELGDSALYLCASSLDSPDTQYFGPGTRLTVL.

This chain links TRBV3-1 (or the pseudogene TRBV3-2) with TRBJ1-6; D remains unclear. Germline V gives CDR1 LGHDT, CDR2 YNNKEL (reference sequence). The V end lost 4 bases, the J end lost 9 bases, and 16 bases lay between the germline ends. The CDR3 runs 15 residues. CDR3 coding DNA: TGTGCCAGCAGCCCCAGGACTCAATCGTCTTCACCCCTCCACTTT. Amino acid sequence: CASSPRTQSSSPLHF.

The CDR3 DNA sequence: TGTGCTAGTGGTCTCGACGGAACAGGCATAGACACTGAAGCTTTCTTT. This sequence encodes CASGLDGTGIDTEAFF. The rearrangement joins TRBV12-5 to TRBJ1-1; maybe TRBD1 (5 bases). The CDR3 totals 16 residues. The germline V gene has CDR1 LGHNT and CDR2 FRNRAP. Trimming removed 5 bases from V and 3 bases from J, with 19 bases in between. The full variable domain, completed using reference TRBV12-5 and TRBJ1-1, is DARVTQTPRHKVTEMGQEVTMRCQPILGHNTVFWYRQTMMQGLELLAYFRNRAPLDDSGMPKDRFSAEMPDATLATLKIQPSEPRDSAVYFCASGLDGTGIDTEAFFGQGTRLTVV.

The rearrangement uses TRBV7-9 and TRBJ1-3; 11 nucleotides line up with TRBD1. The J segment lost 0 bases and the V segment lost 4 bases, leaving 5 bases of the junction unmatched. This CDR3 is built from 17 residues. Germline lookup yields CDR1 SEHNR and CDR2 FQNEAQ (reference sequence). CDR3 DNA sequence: TGTGCCAGCAGCTGGGACAGGGGGGCTCTCTCTGGAAACACCATATATTTT. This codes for CASSWDRGALSGNTIYF. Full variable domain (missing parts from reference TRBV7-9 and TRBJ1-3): DTGVSQNPRHKITKRGQNVTFRCDPISEHNRLYWYRQTLGQGPEFLTYFQNEAQLEKSRLLSDRFSAERPKGSFSTLEIQRTEQGDSAMYLCASSWDRGALSGNTIYFGEGSWLTVV.

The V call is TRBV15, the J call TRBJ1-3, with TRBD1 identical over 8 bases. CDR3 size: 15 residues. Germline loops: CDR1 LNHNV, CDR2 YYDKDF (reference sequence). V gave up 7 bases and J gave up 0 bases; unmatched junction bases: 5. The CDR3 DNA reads TGTGCCACCACAACAGGGGGTTTCTCTGGAAACACCATATATTTT. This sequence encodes CATTTGGFSGNTIYF.

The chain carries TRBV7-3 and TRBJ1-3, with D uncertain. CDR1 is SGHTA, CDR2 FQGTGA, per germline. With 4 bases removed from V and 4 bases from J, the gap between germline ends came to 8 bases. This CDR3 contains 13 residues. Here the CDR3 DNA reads TGTGCCAGCAGCTCCGCGGGCGGAAACACCATATATTTT. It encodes CASSSAGGNTIYF.

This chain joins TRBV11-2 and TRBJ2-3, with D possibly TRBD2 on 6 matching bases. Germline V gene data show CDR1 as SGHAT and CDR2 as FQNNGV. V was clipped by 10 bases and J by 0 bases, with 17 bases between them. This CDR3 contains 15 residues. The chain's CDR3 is CATRSWGDSTDTQYF. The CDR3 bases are TGTGCCACCCGTTCCTGGGGGGATAGCACAGATACGCAGTATTTT.

The CDR3 DNA reads as TGCGCCAGCAGCTTGGTCCTTCGCTACAGCGAGCAGTACTTC. Translated, it gives CASSLVLRYSEQYF. The chain uses TRBV5-1 and TRBJ2-7; no clear D gene. Germline CDR1 reads SGHRS; CDR2 reads YFSETQ. This CDR3 is built from 14 residues. V was trimmed by 0 bases and J by 6 bases, leaving 13 bases between them.

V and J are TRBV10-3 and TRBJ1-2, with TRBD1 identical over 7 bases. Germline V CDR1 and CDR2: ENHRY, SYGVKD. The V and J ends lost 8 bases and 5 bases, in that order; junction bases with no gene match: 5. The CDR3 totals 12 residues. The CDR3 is CAIGGGGYGYTF. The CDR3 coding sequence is TGTGCCATCGGAGGGGGCGGTTATGGCTACACCTTC.

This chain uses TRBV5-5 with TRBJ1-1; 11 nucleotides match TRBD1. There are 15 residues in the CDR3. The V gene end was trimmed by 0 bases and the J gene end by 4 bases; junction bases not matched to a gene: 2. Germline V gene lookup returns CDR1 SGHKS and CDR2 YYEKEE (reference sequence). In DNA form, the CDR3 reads TGTGCCAGCAGCTTGGCTGGGACAGGGGGCACTGAAGCTTTCTTT. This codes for CASSLAGTGGTEAFF.

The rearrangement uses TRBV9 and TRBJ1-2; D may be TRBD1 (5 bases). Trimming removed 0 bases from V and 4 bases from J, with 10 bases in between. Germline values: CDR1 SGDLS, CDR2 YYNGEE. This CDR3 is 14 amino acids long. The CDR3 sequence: CASSVADSSYGYTF. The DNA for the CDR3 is TGTGCCAGCAGCGTAGCTGACAGTTCCTATGGCTACACCTTC.

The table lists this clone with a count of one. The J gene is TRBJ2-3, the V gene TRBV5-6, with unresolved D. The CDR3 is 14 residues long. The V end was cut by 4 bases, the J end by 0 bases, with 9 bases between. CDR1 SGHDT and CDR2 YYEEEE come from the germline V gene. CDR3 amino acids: CASSRDSSTDTQYF. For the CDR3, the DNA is TGTGCCAGCAGCCGAGACTCTAGCACAGATACGCAGTATTTT.

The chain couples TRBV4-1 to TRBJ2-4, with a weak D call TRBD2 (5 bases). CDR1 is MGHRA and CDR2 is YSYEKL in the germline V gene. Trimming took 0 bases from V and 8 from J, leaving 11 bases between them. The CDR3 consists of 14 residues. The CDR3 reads CASSQDPGKDIQYF. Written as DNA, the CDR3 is TGCGCCAGCAGCCAAGATCCGGGGAAGGACATTCAGTACTTC.

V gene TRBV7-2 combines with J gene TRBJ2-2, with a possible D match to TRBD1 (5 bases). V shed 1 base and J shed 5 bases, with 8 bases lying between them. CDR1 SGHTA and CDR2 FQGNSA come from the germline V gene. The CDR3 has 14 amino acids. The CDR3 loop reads CASSLGGLTGELFF. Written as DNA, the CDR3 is TGTGCCAGCAGCTTAGGGGGCTTGACCGGGGAGCTGTTTTTT.

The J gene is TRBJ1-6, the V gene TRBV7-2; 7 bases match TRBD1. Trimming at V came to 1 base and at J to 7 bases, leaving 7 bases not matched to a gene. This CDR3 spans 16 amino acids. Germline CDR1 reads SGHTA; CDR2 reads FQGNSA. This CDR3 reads CASSLGGRGYNSPLHF. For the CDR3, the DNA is TGTGCCAGCAGCTTAGGGGGCAGGGGGTACAATTCACCCCTCCACTTT.

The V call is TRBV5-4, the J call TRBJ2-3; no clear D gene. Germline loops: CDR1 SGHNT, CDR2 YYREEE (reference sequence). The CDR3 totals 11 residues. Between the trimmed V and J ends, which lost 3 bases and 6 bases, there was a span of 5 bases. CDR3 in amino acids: CASSSRDTQYF. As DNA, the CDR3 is TGTGCCAGCAGCTCCCGGGATACGCAGTATTTT.

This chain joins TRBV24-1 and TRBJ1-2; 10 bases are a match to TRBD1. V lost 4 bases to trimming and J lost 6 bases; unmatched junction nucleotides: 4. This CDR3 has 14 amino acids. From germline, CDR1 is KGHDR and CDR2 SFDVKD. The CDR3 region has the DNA TGTGCCACCAGTGACGGTGGGACAGGGGATGGCTACACCTTC. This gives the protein CATSDGGTGDGYTF.

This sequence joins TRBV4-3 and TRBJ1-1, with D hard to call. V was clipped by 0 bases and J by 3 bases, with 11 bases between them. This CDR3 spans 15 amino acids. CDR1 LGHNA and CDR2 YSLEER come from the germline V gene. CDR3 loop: CASSQDTAPDTEAFF. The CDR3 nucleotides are TGCGCCAGCAGCCAAGATACAGCCCCAGACACTGAAGCTTTCTTT.

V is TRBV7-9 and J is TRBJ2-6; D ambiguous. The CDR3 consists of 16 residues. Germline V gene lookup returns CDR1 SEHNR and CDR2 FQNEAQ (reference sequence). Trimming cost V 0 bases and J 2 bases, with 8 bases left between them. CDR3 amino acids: CASSLAAVPGANVLTF. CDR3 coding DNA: TGTGCCAGCAGCTTAGCGGCCGTTCCTGGGGCCAACGTCCTGACTTTC.

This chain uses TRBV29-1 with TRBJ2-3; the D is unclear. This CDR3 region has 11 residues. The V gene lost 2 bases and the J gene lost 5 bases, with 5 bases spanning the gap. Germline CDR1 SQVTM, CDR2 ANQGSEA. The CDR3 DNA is TGCAGCGTTGAATACGGAGATACGCAGTATTTT. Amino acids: CSVEYGDTQYF.

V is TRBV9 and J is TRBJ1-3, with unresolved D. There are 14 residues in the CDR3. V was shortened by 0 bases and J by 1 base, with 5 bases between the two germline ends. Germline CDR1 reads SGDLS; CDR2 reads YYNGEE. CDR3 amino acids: CASSVASSGNTIYF. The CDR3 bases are TGTGCCAGCAGCGTAGCCAGTTCTGGAAACACCATATATTTT.

The CDR3 DNA sequence: TGCGCCAGCAGCCAAGTGACAGGGGGCAATGAGCAGTTCTTC. Translation: CASSQVTGGNEQFF. The gene calls are TRBV4-3 and TRBJ2-1; 9 bases line up with TRBD1. The CDR3 contains 14 residues. Germline CDR1 reads LGHNA; CDR2 reads YSLEER. The junction had 1 base not matched to a gene; V was cut back by 1 base and J by 6 bases.

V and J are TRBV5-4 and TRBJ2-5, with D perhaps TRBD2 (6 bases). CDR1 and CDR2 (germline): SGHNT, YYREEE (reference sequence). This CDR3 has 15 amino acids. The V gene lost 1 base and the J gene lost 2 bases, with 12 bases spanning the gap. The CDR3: CASSLYERAQETQYF. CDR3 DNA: TGTGCCAGCAGCTTGTACGAGCGGGCACAAGAGACCCAGTACTTC.

CDR3 sequence (DNA): TGTGCCAGCAGCATGGCAGGGGAGGGTTCCTACGAGCAGTACTTC. It translates to CASSMAGEGSYEQYF. This chain uses TRBV14 with TRBJ2-7; tentative D call: TRBD2 (7 bases). This CDR3 contains 15 residues. Germline-derived CDR1 and CDR2 are SGHDN and FVKESK. The V end lost 5 bases, the J end lost 1 base, and 15 bases lay between the germline ends.

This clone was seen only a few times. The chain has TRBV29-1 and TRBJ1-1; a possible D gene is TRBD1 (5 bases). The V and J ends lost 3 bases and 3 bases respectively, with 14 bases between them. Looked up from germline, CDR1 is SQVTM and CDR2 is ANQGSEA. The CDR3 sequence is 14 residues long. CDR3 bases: TGCAGCGTTGAGGCAGGGAGGTTTGACACTGAAGCTTTCTTT. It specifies CSVEAGRFDTEAFF. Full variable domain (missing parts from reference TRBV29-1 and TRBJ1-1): SAVISQKPSRDICQRGTSLTIQCQVDSQVTMMFWYRQQPGQSLTLIATANQGSEATYESGFVIDKFPISRPNLTFSTLTVSNMSPEDSSIYLCSVEAGRFDTEAFFGQGTRLTVV.